This entry lists 20 T cell receptor beta chains sequenced from one sample in a study of CD4 and CD8 cells across lung adenocarcinoma regions. TCRdb re-called the PCR reads with MiXCR, one entry per CDR3 protein. The sample lists nearly 7,000 distinct CDR3 sequences; roughly half were seen once. Sequencing was carried out using CD8+ T cells from the center of a lung tumor. The receptors here all came from a male donor with lung adenocarcinoma. The CD4 and CD8 labels of this study may be unreliable.

In this sample, this clonotype turned up many times. The chain employs TRBV6-1 and TRBJ2-5; 12 positions agree with TRBD1. The last part of the DNA fits TRBJ2-7 better; the J call may be wrong. The CDR3 has 17 residues. Germline V lookup: CDR1 MNHNS, CDR2 SASEGT. CDR3 loop: CASSRPGTGGFPLEQYF. The CDR3 bases are TGTGCCAGCAGTCGACCCGGGACAGGGGGCTTCCCCCTCGAGCAGTACTTC.

This chain connects TRBV6-1 to TRBJ2-5; perhaps TRBD2 as D (7 bases). The CDR3 covers 15 residues. Germline loops: CDR1 MNHNS, CDR2 SASEGT. Trimming took off 11 bases at V and 4 bases at J, with 23 bases between the two ends. CDR3 sequence reads: CAGGDGGRHTETQYF. CDR3 DNA: TGTGCCGGGGGGGACGGGGGCCGCCACACAGAGACCCAGTACTTC.

The V call is TRBV6-1, the J call TRBJ2-1, with 8 nucleotides matching TRBD2. J gave up 0 bases and V 7 bases, and 5 bases lay outside the gene matches. The CDR3 length is 15 residues. Germline CDR1 is MNHNS and CDR2 is SASEGT. CDR3 bases: TGTGCCAGCACCCAGCGGGGGAGCTCCTACAATGAGCAGTTCTTC. Amino acids: CASTQRGSSYNEQFF.

This clonotype was detected only a few times. An end of the junction differs from the germline gene, which may be a read error. The chain is built from TRBV6-2 or TRBV6-3 and TRBJ2-3; 10 nucleotides line up with TRBD1. The CDR3 is 14 residues long. Per germline, CDR1 MNHEY and CDR2 SVGEGT. CDR3 sequence: CASNDRGLRDRQYF. CDR3 DNA: TGTGCCAGCAATGACAGGGGGCTTCGGGATAGGCAGTATTTT.

The gene calls are TRBV27 and TRBJ2-3; 8 nucleotides match TRBD2. The end of the DNA is better explained by TRBJ2-7, so the J call may be wrong. The germline gives CDR1 MNHEY, CDR2 SMNVEV (reference sequence). The CDR3 consists of 16 residues. The CDR3 spells CASSSSGAGGKNMQYF. The CDR3, as DNA: TGTGCCAGCAGTTCATCGGGGGCGGGAGGCAAAAATATGCAGTACTTC.

This clonotype was detected a few times. The rearrangement joins TRBV27 to TRBJ1-2, with 9 bases fitting TRBD1. Losses at the gene ends were 2 bases for V and 7 bases for J; bases not matched to a gene: 5. The germline V gene has CDR1 MNHEY and CDR2 SMNVEV (reference sequence). The CDR3 consists of 14 residues. CDR3 in amino acids: CASSLTDRGSGYTF. The CDR3 DNA reads as TGTGCCAGCAGTTTAACCGACAGGGGGAGTGGCTACACCTTC.

The genes are TRBV6-1 and TRBJ2-4, with 7 bases identical to TRBD2. The junction had 3 bases not matched to a gene; V was cut back by 9 bases and J by 4 bases. The CDR3 covers 12 residues. Germline V gene sequence: CDR1 MNHNS, CDR2 SASEGT. CDR3 bases: TGTGCCAGGCTGGGAGGGAAAAACATTCAGTACTTC. It is translated as CARLGGKNIQYF.

The chain uses TRBV11-2 and TRBJ2-1; D gene ambiguous. With 5 bases removed from V and 12 bases from J, the gap between germline ends came to 11 bases. Germline CDR1 is SGHAT and CDR2 is FQNNGV. The CDR3 is 11 amino acids. CDR3 region: CASSRSAGQFF. In DNA, the CDR3 is TGTGCCAGCAGCCGCTCAGCTGGGCAGTTCTTC.

V and J are TRBV6-1 and TRBJ2-3; D could derive from TRBD1 or TRBD2 (5 bases each). The V gene's germline CDR1 is MNHNS and CDR2 SASEGT. V lost 4 bases to trimming and J lost 11 bases, with 31 bases between them. This CDR3 comprises 18 residues. CDR3 loop: CASSGIGTGVRAKNMQYF. The CDR3 DNA reads TGTGCCAGCAGTGGAATCGGGACGGGCGTGAGGGCCAAAAATATGCAGTATTTT.

The chain has TRBV6-5 and TRBJ2-1; D uncertain. Trimming stripped 5 bases from V and 7 bases from J, with 6 bases between. Germline V gives CDR1 MNHEY, CDR2 SVGAGI. The CDR3 spans 11 residues. CDR3 nucleotides: TGTGCCAGCAGTCAATCGAATGAGCAGTTCTTC. Translation: CASSQSNEQFF.

Comment on this clonotype: A junction boundary mismatches the germline segment, possibly from a read error. CDR3 DNA sequence: TGTGCCAGCAGTGAGGCGGGTTACTCTGGGGCCTACGTGCAGAACTTC. Amino acids: CASSEAGYSGAYVQNF. The rearrangement joins TRBV6-4 to TRBJ2-6, with D possibly called TRBD1 or TRBD2 (5 bases each). Germline V lookup: CDR1 MRHNA, CDR2 SNTAGT. CDR3 length equals 16 residues.

This clonotype has just one count. This rearrangement joins TRBV27 to TRBJ2-3; D may match TRBD1 or TRBD2 (6 bases each). The V gene's germline CDR1 is MNHEY and CDR2 SMNVEV (reference sequence). The V and J ends lost 8 bases and 5 bases respectively, with 23 bases between them. The CDR3 is 16 residues long. CDR3 region: CASGGRVGGEKDTQYF. CDR3 DNA: TGTGCCAGCGGGGGGCGTGTAGGCGGAGAGAAAGATACGCAGTATTTT.

The gene calls are TRBV12-5 and TRBJ2-2; 10 bases line up with TRBD1. The CDR3 totals 15 residues. The ends lost 2 bases at V and 4 bases at J; junction bases unmatched: 1. In germline, CDR1 is LGHNT, CDR2 FRNRAP. The CDR3 region is CASGLWTGGTGELFF. The CDR3 DNA reads as TGTGCTAGTGGTTTGTGGACAGGGGGCACCGGGGAGCTGTTTTTT.

As concerns this clonotype: Being one base from a much bigger clone, this may be a read error. This chain uses TRBV7-2 with TRBJ2-1, with TRBD2 matching over 8 bases. The end of the DNA is better explained by TRBJ2-7, so the J call may be wrong. The CDR3 length is 14 residues. Germline lookup yields CDR1 SGHTA and CDR2 FQGNSA. The CDR3 spells CASSSRGVYNEQYF. The CDR3 bases are TGTGCCAGCAGCTCGCGGGGGGTCTACAATGAGCAGTACTTC.

As for this clonotype: The CDR3 carries no conserved terminal phenylalanine or tryptophan, so it likely arises from a read error. The limits of the CDR3 on the DNA are not certain, so only TCRdb's listed CDR3 is given. The chain has TRBV15 and TRBJ2-5. The CDR3 numbers 22 amino acids, ends counted. Germline CDR1 is LNHNV and CDR2 is YYDKDF (reference sequence). CDR3 protein: CATKPGYFFFLNIFSRDGILPC.

The rearrangement joins TRBV6-5 to TRBJ2-1, with D possibly matching TRBD2 (5 bases). The better agreement between TRBJ2-7 and the DNA end casts doubt on the J call. Per the germline V gene, CDR1 is MNHEY and CDR2 is SVGAGI. The CDR3 length is 16 residues. The CDR3, as DNA: TGTGCCAGCAGTTACTTGTCAGGAGGACCCAAAAATATGCAGTACTTC. As protein: CASSYLSGGPKNMQYF.

Notes on this clonotype: The junction departs from germline at one end; a sequencing error may be responsible. CDR3 coding DNA: TGTGCGGGCATCGCTGGCCAGGGCAAAGAGACGCAGTACTTC. It is translated as CAGIAGQGKETQYF. The chain recombines TRBV10-1 with TRBJ2-3; D may match TRBD1 or TRBD2 (5 bases each). The DNA matches TRBJ2-7 better at its end, which makes the J call doubtful. The CDR3 runs to 14 residues. The germline V gene has CDR1 WNHNN and CDR2 SYGVQD (reference sequence).

V gene TRBV24-1 combines with J gene TRBJ2-6; the D gene is possibly TRBD1 (7 bases). Germline assignment: CDR1 KGHDR and CDR2 SFDVKD. The CDR3 is 18 amino acids. V was shortened by 2 bases and J by 2 bases, with 15 bases between the two germline ends. The CDR3 spells CATSDSGRGVPGANVLTF. The DNA of the CDR3 is TGTGCCACCAGTGATTCGGGCAGGGGGGTCCCTGGGGCCAACGTCCTGACTTTC.

This clonotype was seen repeatedly, ten times or more. The rearrangement joins TRBV10-1 to TRBJ2-1; D is ambiguous. V lost 2 bases to trimming and J lost 8 bases, with 10 bases between them. CDR1 is WNHNN and CDR2 is SYGVQD in the germline V gene (reference sequence). CDR3 length: 13 residues. The CDR3 region has the DNA TGCGCCAGCAGTGAGAGGCTGGCCGATGAGCAGTTCTTC. Translated: CASSERLADEQFF.

The chain is built from TRBV10-3 and TRBJ1-4; 9 positions agree with TRBD1. Germline values: CDR1 ENHRY, CDR2 SYGVKD. Trimming took 11 bases from V and 4 from J; bases not matched to a gene: 5. The CDR3 contains 13 residues. CDR3 in DNA: TGTGCCGGTCGGACAGGGGTTAATGAAAAACTGTTTTTT. It translates to CAGRTGVNEKLFF.